The rows below give T cell receptor beta chains drawn from one sample of a study of T cells in Graves' hyperthyroidism and ophthalmopathy. TCRdb passed the multiplex PCR reads through MiXCR, listing each CDR3 protein once. The sample contains roughly 170,000 distinct CDR3 sequences, less than 10% of which appear only once. The sample comprised blood. Receptors originate from a woman under 30 with Graves' hyperthyroidism that later progressed to Graves' ophthalmopathy. CDR3s include the opening cysteine and the closing phenylalanine or tryptophan. Each record gives: D gene, clone size, V gene, J gene, CDR3 DNA, CDR3 protein. D genes are given only for firm matches. Clone size appears in some rows only: once, few, many, or a class for an expanded clone.

TRBD1,many,TRBV29-1,TRBJ1-1,TGCAGCGTTCAGACAGGGGACACTGAAGCTTTCTTT,CSVQTGDTEAFF
-,many,TRBV19,TRBJ1-1,TGTGCCAGTAGTATAGCCCAGCCGGGGGGACTACGGAATTTAGCTGAAGCTTTCTTT,CASSIAQPGGLRNLAEAFF
-,many,TRBV18,TRBJ2-7,TGTGCCAGCTCACCATCAGACAACTCCTACGAGCAGTACTTC,CASSPSDNSYEQYF
-,-,TRBV20-1,TRBJ1-2,TGCAGTAGTCGAAAAGGGACCTCCAATGGCTACACCTTC,CSSRKGTSNGYTF
-,few,TRBV4-2,TRBJ1-5,TGTGCCAGCAGCCAAGATGGGGGCAGGAACCATCAGCCCCAGCATTTT,CASSQDGGRNHQPQHF
-,many,TRBV12-3/TRBV12-4,TRBJ2-3,TGTGCCAGCAGTCCGGTACGGACAGATACGCAGTATTTT,CASSPVRTDTQYF
-,many,TRBV2,TRBJ2-1,TGTGCCAGCAAGGGGGGGGTGAATGAGCAGTTCTTC,CASKGGVNEQFF
-,many,TRBV6-1,TRBJ1-2,TGTGCCAGCAGTAAACGTATGCCCGGGACCAGATTTTGGGGTGGCTACACCTTC,CASSKRMPGTRFWGGYTF
-,many,TRBV28,TRBJ2-7,TGTGCCAGCAGTCTCTTCTTGCGCTCCTACGAGCAGTACTTC,CASSLFLRSYEQYF
TRBD1,many,TRBV29-1,TRBJ1-1,TGCAGCGTTGACAGGGGGGCTTTAATGAACACTGAAGCTTTCTTT,CSVDRGALMNTEAFF
TRBD2,-,TRBV19,TRBJ2-7,TGTGCCAGTAGTCCGCGGGGGGGCCGCTCCTACGAGCAGTACTTC,CASSPRGGRSYEQYF
-,many,TRBV15,TRBJ2-2,TGTGCCACCAGCCCCGGACGGGACGGGTATTTCACCGGGGAGCTGTTTTTT,CATSPGRDGYFTGELFF
TRBD1,few,TRBV20-1,TRBJ1-6,TGCAGTGCGGCCGGGACAGAAAATTCACCCCTCCACTTT,CSAAGTENSPLHF
-,many,TRBV3-1,TRBJ1-1,TGTGCCAGCAGCCAAGGGAACGGTGCGTACCAAGCTTTCTTT,CASSQGNGAYQAFF
TRBD2,-,TRBV4-1,TRBJ2-3,TGCGCCAGCAGCCAACCGACGGGACTAGCTGTTACGCAGTATTTT,CASSQPTGLAVTQYF
-,many,TRBV6-6,TRBJ2-7,TGTGCCAGCAGTTACGGGGGTGGCTTAACCTACGAGCAGTACTTC,CASSYGGGLTYEQYF
-,many,TRBV24-1,TRBJ2-7,TGTGCCACCGGAGGCCAGCCCTACGAGCAGTACTTC,CATGGQPYEQYF
-,many,TRBV27,TRBJ2-5,TGTGCCAGCAGTCGGGGACCCCCATGGCGAGAAGAGACCCAGTACTTC,CASSRGPPWREETQYF
-,many,TRBV7-8,TRBJ2-7,TGTGCCAGCAGCCCGCGGGCGGGGGCCGGGGGCCTATCCTACGAGCAGTACTTC,CASSPRAGAGGLSYEQYF
-,many,TRBV30,TRBJ1-5,TGTGCCTGGAGTACGGGGCAGCCCAAAGGGCCCCAGCATTTT,CAWSTGQPKGPQHF
-,many,TRBV6-2/TRBV6-3,TRBJ1-2,TGTGCCAGCAGATACGACAGTCCTCGGGTCTATGGCTACACCTTC,CASRYDSPRVYGYTF
TRBD2,many,TRBV29-1,TRBJ2-1,TGCAGCGTTGGGACTAGCGGGCTAGGTGAGCAGTTCTTC,CSVGTSGLGEQFF